Listed below are T cell receptor beta chains from one sample, sequenced in a study of human T cells and chemical hapten exposure. TCRdb reprocessed the RACE reads via MiXCR and lists one record per CDR3 protein. The sample holds 80,000 to 95,000 distinct CDR3 sequences, more than 9.5% seen once. Specimen: whole blood, collected in connection with sensitization to the hapten diphenylcyclopropenone (DPC). The receptors derive from a middle-aged man with alopecia areata. Some clones in this sample may be carry-over from other donors' samples. Both conserved end residues are part of each CDR3. D genes are given only for firm matches. Part of the rows lack a size; the others show once, few, many or a class for expanded clones.

cdr3_aa cdr3_nt clone_size j_call d_call v_call
CATTVTGGPDTQYF TGTGCCACCACCGTGACAGGGGGCCCAGATACGCAGTATTTT - TRBJ2-3 TRBD1 TRBV15
CASSQSRREGEDTQYF TGCGCCAGCAGTCAATCTAGGCGGGAGGGGGAAGATACGCAGTATTTT few TRBJ2-3 TRBD2 TRBV23-1
CASSLEGGADTQYF TGTGCCAGCAGCTTAGAGGGTGGGGCAGATACGCAGTATTTT many TRBJ2-3 - TRBV11-2
CASSPQWGGSGNTIYF TGTGCCAGCTCACCACAATGGGGTGGCTCTGGAAACACCATATATTTT many TRBJ1-3 - TRBV18
CASSYQDWSREQYF TGTGCCAGCAGTTACCAGGACTGGAGTAGGGAGCAGTACTTC few TRBJ2-7 - TRBV6-2/TRBV6-3
CASSLRFSGANVLTF TGTGCCAGCAGTTTACGGTTCTCTGGGGCCAACGTCCTGACTTTC - TRBJ2-6 - TRBV27
CASSVDTPGLAVQETQYF TGTGCCAGCAGCGTAGATACTCCGGGACTAGCGGTCCAAGAGACCCAGTACTTC few TRBJ2-5 TRBD2 TRBV9
CSALGATDTQYF TGCAGTGCTCTAGGGGCCACAGATACGCAGTATTTT few TRBJ2-3 - TRBV20-1
CASSVRGLGTEAFF TGTGCCAGCAGCGTAAGGGGGCTGGGCACTGAAGCTTTCTTT few TRBJ1-1 TRBD1 TRBV9
CAWNKQTEETQYF TGTGCCTGGAACAAACAGACGGAAGAGACCCAGTACTTC few TRBJ2-5 - TRBV30
CAISEFVGQASYNEQFF TGTGCCATCAGTGAGTTTGTGGGACAGGCCTCCTACAATGAGCAGTTCTTC few TRBJ2-1 TRBD1 TRBV10-3
CASSTGRLSNSPLHF TGTGCCAGCAGCACCGGACGGTTAAGTAATTCACCCCTCCACTTT - TRBJ1-6 - TRBV6-6
CAISEFGLAGPSSYEQYF TGTGCCATCAGTGAGTTTGGACTAGCGGGCCCTAGCTCCTACGAGCAGTACTTC - TRBJ2-7 TRBD2 TRBV10-3
CASSISGGTDTQYF TGTGCCAGTAGTATCAGCGGTGGCACAGATACGCAGTATTTT - TRBJ2-3 - TRBV19
CASSLGAGDTAKNIQYF TGTGCCAGCAGCTTAGGGGCGGGGGATACCGCCAAAAACATTCAGTACTTC many TRBJ2-4 TRBD2 TRBV7-9
CASRLLAGGSYEQYF TGTGCCAGCAGGCTCCTAGCGGGAGGGTCCTACGAGCAGTACTTC - TRBJ2-7 TRBD2 TRBV2
CASSMKGVIQETQYF TGTGCCAGTAGTATGAAGGGGGTCATTCAAGAGACCCAGTACTTC - TRBJ2-5 - TRBV19
CASRSQPYNEQFF TGTGCCAGCAGAAGTCAGCCCTACAATGAGCAGTTCTTC few TRBJ2-1 - TRBV12-3/TRBV12-4
CASTPTGAEEAFF TGTGCCAGCACTCCGACAGGGGCCGAGGAAGCTTTCTTT - TRBJ1-1 TRBD1 TRBV6-1
CASSLALYSNQPQHF TGTGCCAGCAGTTTAGCGCTTTATAGCAATCAGCCCCAGCATTTT few TRBJ1-5 - TRBV12-3/TRBV12-4
CASSQDAAGTAIDTQYF TGTGCCAGCAGCCAAGATGCCGCCGGGACCGCGATAGATACGCAGTATTTT - TRBJ2-3 - TRBV14
CASSSGQPRKTQYF TGTGCCAGCAGTTCAGGACAACCCAGGAAGACCCAGTACTTC few TRBJ2-5 - TRBV25-1
CASSLFGDTEAFF TGTGCCAGCAGCTTATTCGGGGACACTGAAGCTTTCTTT few TRBJ1-1 - TRBV7-3
CSAWTGASLNTQYF TGCAGTGCCTGGACAGGGGCTTCTTTAAATACGCAGTATTTT many TRBJ2-3 TRBD1 TRBV20-1
CSAFSLAATDTQYF TGCAGTGCTTTTTCTCTAGCGGCTACAGATACGCAGTATTTT few TRBJ2-3 TRBD2 TRBV20-1
CASRPGQSHHEQFF TGTGCCAGCAGGCCGGGACAGTCCCACCATGAGCAGTTCTTC - TRBJ2-1 TRBD1 TRBV12-3/TRBV12-4
CASRRTSGRAVDTQYF TGTGCCAGCAGAAGGACTAGCGGGAGGGCCGTAGATACGCAGTATTTT - TRBJ2-3 TRBD2 TRBV7-2
CASSPGQDSGRAQYF TGTGCCAGCAGCCCCGGTCAGGACAGCGGGAGGGCCCAGTACTTC few TRBJ2-5 TRBD2 TRBV9
CASQPTGIGTGELFF TGCGCCAGCCAACCGACAGGGATCGGAACCGGGGAGCTGTTTTTT few TRBJ2-2 TRBD1 TRBV5-1
CASRGTASYEQYF TGTGCCAGCAGAGGGACAGCCTCCTACGAGCAGTACTTC few TRBJ2-7 TRBD1 TRBV6-5
CASSGLFGQLYNEQFF TGTGCCAGCAGCGGGTTATTTGGACAGCTCTACAATGAGCAGTTCTTC - TRBJ2-1 - TRBV2
CSAERQASTYEQYF TGCAGTGCTGAGCGCCAGGCAAGTACCTACGAGCAGTACTTC many TRBJ2-7 - TRBV20-1
CATRAFGVGNTIYF TGTGCCACCCGAGCCTTCGGGGTGGGAAACACCATATATTTT few TRBJ1-3 - TRBV5-6
CSVEPSASTDTQYF TGCAGCGTTGAACCTAGCGCCAGCACAGATACGCAGTATTTT - TRBJ2-3 - TRBV29-1
CSVEILSDTQYF TGCAGCGTTGAAATACTCTCAGATACGCAGTATTTT - TRBJ2-3 - TRBV29-1
CASSSGFAPGRAYNEQFF TGTGCCAGCAGCTCGGGGTTCGCACCGGGAAGGGCCTACAATGAGCAGTTCTTC few TRBJ2-1 - TRBV5-6
CASSYHLHPSLPRNQPQHF TGTGCCAGCAGTTACCACCTTCACCCATCTTTGCCTCGCAATCAGCCCCAGCATTTT - TRBJ1-5 - TRBV6-2/TRBV6-3
CASTVSGANVLTF TGTGCCAGCACGGTCTCTGGGGCCAACGTCCTGACTTTC many TRBJ2-6 - TRBV2
CSVGSTDTQYF TGCAGCGTTGGTAGCACAGATACGCAGTATTTT many TRBJ2-3 - TRBV29-1
CASSLEWRLWGNTEAFF TGTGCCAGCAGCTTGGAGTGGCGGTTATGGGGTAACACTGAAGCTTTCTTT many TRBJ1-1 - TRBV5-6
CASSHSVQAGYQPQHF TGTGCCAGCAGCCATTCCGTACAGGCGGGGTATCAGCCCCAGCATTTT - TRBJ1-5 - TRBV3-1
CASTPVWRGGTDTQYF TGTGCCAGCACCCCCGTTTGGAGGGGGGGCACAGATACGCAGTATTTT - TRBJ2-3 - TRBV11-2
CASSLGPDTDTQYF TGTGCCAGCAGCTTAGGGCCAGACACAGATACGCAGTATTTT few TRBJ2-3 - TRBV7-9
CASSPFLGNQPQHF TGTGCCAGCAGTCCCTTCCTGGGGAATCAGCCCCAGCATTTT - TRBJ1-5 - TRBV12-3/TRBV12-4
CASSDEGIGTDTQYF TGTGCCAGCAGTGACGAGGGAATCGGCACAGATACGCAGTATTTT - TRBJ2-3 - TRBV2
CASSLSRANYNEQFF TGTGCCAGCAGCCTGTCCCGGGCCAACTACAATGAGCAGTTCTTC few TRBJ2-1 - TRBV7-2
CASSYTNGEQFF TGTGCCAGCAGTTATACAAACGGTGAGCAGTTCTTC many TRBJ2-1 - TRBV6-2/TRBV6-3
CASNPPTGVRSNQPQHF TGTGCCAGCAACCCCCCGACAGGGGTTAGAAGCAATCAGCCCCAGCATTTT many TRBJ1-5 TRBD1 TRBV7-9